This T cell receptor (beta chain) originates from a study of blood T cell repertoires in COVID-19. Study-level information: Donors in the United States, Italy and Spain gave samples during acute or convalescent COVID-19.

Germline CDR1 and CDR2: DFQATT and SNEGSKA (reference sequence). The CDR3 extends over 16 amino acids. V shed 3 bases and J 0 bases; nucleotides not matched to a gene: 3. Original processing notes: Reference gene primer amplification gave estimated nucleated cell counts. TCRdb's copy holds only in-frame clones and misses some; the assay was immunoSEQ multiplex PCR. The V and J calls and clone size were taken over from that table, and D and trimming were inferred from the DNA. Altogether around 210,000 clones are present, 70% to 90% being singletons, with the ten largest covering roughly a sixth. The sequence derives from a man between 45 and 60 years old with COVID-19, enrolled during active disease. The chain is built from TRBV20-1 and TRBJ2-1, with 12 positions matching TRBD2. Sequenced input: peripheral blood. The CDR3 DNA is TGCAGTGCTAGTTCACTAGCGGGGGGCTCCTACAATGAGCAGTTCTTC. Its protein product is CSASSLAGGSYNEQFF.